The rows below give T cell receptor beta chains drawn from one sample of a study of blood T cell repertoires in COVID-19. Sequencing used immunoSEQ multiplex PCR; TCRdb keeps in-frame clones, though not all of them. Here the sample spans some 150,000 clones, 84% being singletons. Sequenced material: peripheral blood. These TCRs come from a woman aged 45-60 years in a cohort sampled during active or convalescent COVID-19. CDR3s include the opening cysteine and the closing phenylalanine or tryptophan.

v_call	j_call	cdr3_aa
TRBV5-1	TRBJ2-3	CASSLAGSGGVADTQYF
TRBV24-1	TRBJ1-5	CATSDSLGQGRFF
TRBV2	TRBJ1-5	CASSEASGVNQPQHF
TRBV7-9	TRBJ2-2	CASSLDRVANTGELFF
TRBV3-1/TRBV3-2	TRBJ1-3	CASSLRGGKGAKGNTIYF
TRBV24-1	TRBJ1-2	CATSDPDRDYGYTF
TRBV3-1/TRBV3-2	TRBJ2-5	CASSQEGAETQYF
TRBV19	TRBJ1-3	CASSSGTASSGNTIYF
TRBV19	TRBJ1-3	CASSMGRSGNTIYF
TRBV12-2	TRBJ2-2	CASRLLVTENTGELFF
TRBV2	TRBJ1-1	CASRLQRGGMNTEAFF
TRBV6-5	TRBJ1-1	CASSLGGDAFF
TRBV6-5	TRBJ1-2	CASSYSWGANYGYTF
TRBV5-1	TRBJ1-3	CASGPGQVSGNTIYF
TRBV7-2	TRBJ2-3	CASSRIGLGGFTDTQYF
TRBV30	TRBJ1-2	CAWDYYGYTF
TRBV29-1	TRBJ2-7	CSVEEWSMRMSSYEQYF
TRBV4-1	TRBJ2-5	CAPERKTQYF
TRBV5-5	TRBJ2-1	CASSLYLVYNEQFF
TRBV2	TRBJ2-5	CAGRGLVGETQYF
TRBV5-4	TRBJ2-1	CASSLALGGQGKVNEQFF
TRBV7-6	TRBJ2-5	CASSQNSGRQETQYF
TRBV6-5	TRBJ2-1	CASSSSHGEQFF
TRBV19	TRBJ2-7	CASSIGTGYEQYF
TRBV13	TRBJ2-5	CASSLVGLAGAQETQYF
TRBV15	TRBJ2-5	CATSRGQQGRETQYF
TRBV7-2	TRBJ2-7	CASSRPLRGATLEQYF
TRBV19	TRBJ1-3	CASTLRDSRNTIYF
TRBV19	TRBJ2-1	CASSIGLAGGSIDNEQFF
TRBV25-1	TRBJ2-5	CASSAGQGAQETQYF
TRBV24-1	TRBJ2-1	CATSDVNREPYNEQFF